The clone carrying this T cell receptor (beta chain) was picked up many times. Its target is not known. This record comes from a study of response to subunit inactivated influenza vaccine. The CDR3 sequence is 16 residues long. CDR1 MNHEY and CDR2 SMNVEV come from the germline V gene (reference sequence). The V segment lost 5 bases and the J segment 0 bases; nucleotides outside the gene matches: 5. MiXCR was run by TCRdb on the RT-PCR reads, yielding one entry per CDR3 protein. The table has about 700,000 distinct CDR3 sequences, approximately 15% seen once. Study results and limitations: It was the authors' suggestion that each seasonal influenza vaccination recruits few new T cells.

The material sequenced was PBMCs from blood, taken less than 15 days before vaccination. This chain joins TRBV27 and TRBJ1-5, with 9 bases fitting TRBD1. The sequence came from a man in his forties or fifties who received an inactivated influenza vaccine. CDR3 amino acids: CASSITGGLSNQPQHF. CDR3 coding DNA: TGTGCCAGCAGTATAACAGGGGGCCTTAGCAATCAGCCCCAGCATTTT.